This T cell receptor (beta chain) was identified in a study of shared clonotypes between healthy human individuals. On this clone: Its target is unknown.

Using immunoSEQ multiplex PCR, the repertoire was profiled, and TCRdb retains in-frame clones only, with some absent. The profile shows 1.6 million or so clones, around 98.5% of them singletons. General study results and limits: Memory subsets generally showed lower estimated richness than naive subsets. Deeper or shallower sequencing was expected to change how clonotypes are shared among donors.

This clonotype was obtained from a man aged 25 to 45 in good health. Sequencing was performed on naive CD4+ T cells sorted from blood. Documented subset: CD45RA+ positively selected.

CDR3 sequence reads: CASSPTGGGYTQYF. Written as DNA, the CDR3 is TGTGCCAGCAGCCCGACAGGGGGCGGTTATACGCAGTATTTT. The rearrangement links TRBV7-2 to TRBJ2-3; TRBD1 matches 10 bases. Looked up from germline, CDR1 is SGHTA and CDR2 is FQGNSA. With 5 bases clipped from V and 7 bases from J, the junction kept 6 bases outside the gene matches. This CDR3 is 14 amino acids long.